This T cell receptor beta chain was captured by sequencing in a study of cytomegalovirus exposure and HLA in healthy donors. The PCR contained 60 Vbeta and 13 Jbeta primers. Method: immunoSEQ multiplex PCR; TCRdb's copy keeps in-frame clones and lacks some. The table lists 90,000 to 120,000 clones, 82% of them singletons. Findings and caveats of the study: Likely technical artifact: a cluster of highly shared sequence variants. An analysis was carried out at a later point. It showed that HLA-associated TCR beta chains were more clonally expanded than equally common non-associated chains. Using a false discovery rate of 0.05, a later analysis showed that around 16,000 TCR beta sequences were associated with HLA alleles. The investigators catalogued 164 TCR beta chains as cytomegalovirus-associated.

Of note for this clone: Antigen: not known.

The CDR3 spans 13 residues. The J segment lost 10 bases and the V segment lost 5 bases, leaving 5 bases of the junction unmatched. Germline CDR1 reads MNHNS; CDR2 reads SASEGT. The clonotype originates from a man in his thirties or forties in good health and CMV-seropositive. The V call is TRBV6-1, the J call TRBJ1-6; 7 bases map to TRBD1. Sequencing was performed on PBMCs. CDR3 nucleotides: TGTGCCAGCAGTCCCGAACAGGGGTCACCCCTCCACTTT. This translates into CASSPEQGSPLHF.